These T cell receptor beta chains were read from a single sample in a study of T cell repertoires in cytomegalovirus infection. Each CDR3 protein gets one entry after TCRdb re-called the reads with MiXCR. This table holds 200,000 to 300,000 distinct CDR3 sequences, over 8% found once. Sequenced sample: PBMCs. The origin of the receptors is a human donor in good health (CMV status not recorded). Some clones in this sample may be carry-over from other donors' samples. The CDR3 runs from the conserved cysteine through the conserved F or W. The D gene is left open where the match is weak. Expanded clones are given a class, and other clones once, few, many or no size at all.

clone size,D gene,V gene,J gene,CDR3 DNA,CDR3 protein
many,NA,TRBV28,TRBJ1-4,TGTGCCAGCAGTTTATTCCGCGGCGCAACTAATGAAAAACTGTTTTTT,CASSLFRGATNEKLFF
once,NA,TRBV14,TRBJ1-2,TGTGCCAGCAGCCAAGAGACCCAGGGAATTCGTGGCTACACCTTC,CASSQETQGIRGYTF
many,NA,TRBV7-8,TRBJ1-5,TGTGCCAGCAGCTTTCTTCAGGGAGGCAATCAGCCCCAGCATTTT,CASSFLQGGNQPQHF
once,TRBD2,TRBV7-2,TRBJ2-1,TGTGCCAGCAGCTTAGTTCCTAGCGGGAAAGCGGAGCAGTTCTTC,CASSLVPSGKAEQFF
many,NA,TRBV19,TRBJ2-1,TGTGCCAGTAGTATAGAAGGAACCCGGGGGCCAAATGAGCAGTTCTTC,CASSIEGTRGPNEQFF
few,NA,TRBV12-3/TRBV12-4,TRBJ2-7,TGTGCCAGCAGTTTGAGCGGTCCTCCCTCCTACGAGCAGTACTTC,CASSLSGPPSYEQYF
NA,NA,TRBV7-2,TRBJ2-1,TGTGCCAGCAGTTCCCTTGTGGGAGACAATGAGCAGTTCTTC,CASSSLVGDNEQFF
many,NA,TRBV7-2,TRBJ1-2,TGTGCCAGCAGCCACACCCCCTATGGCTACACCTTC,CASSHTPYGYTF
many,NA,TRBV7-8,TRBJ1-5,TGTGCCAGCAGCTTAGGGGGGGGGGATCAGCCCCAGCATTTT,CASSLGGGDQPQHF
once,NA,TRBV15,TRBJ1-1,TGTGCCACCAGCAGGAACACTGAAGCTTTCTTT,CATSRNTEAFF
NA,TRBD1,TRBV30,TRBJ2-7,TGTGCCTGGAGTGCAGGGCTACAGGGGGTAGGCTACGAGCAGTACTTC,CAWSAGLQGVGYEQYF
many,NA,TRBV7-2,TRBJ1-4,TGTGCCAGCACACTCTGGGGGGCAGGGGCCGCTGAAAAACTGTTTTTT,CASTLWGAGAAEKLFF
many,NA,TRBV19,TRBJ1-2,TGTGCCAGTTACCAAGATGGCTACACCTTC,CASYQDGYTF
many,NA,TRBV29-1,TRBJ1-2,TGCAGCGTTGAAGATCGAAAACGGCAGGGCGTTGGCTACACCTTC,CSVEDRKRQGVGYTF
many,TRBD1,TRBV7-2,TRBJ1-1,TGTGCCAGCAGACCGGGACAGGCCCTGAGCACTGAAGCTTTCTTT,CASRPGQALSTEAFF
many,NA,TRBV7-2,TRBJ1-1,TGTGCCAGCCTCTTTGCCAGGGAAAAAGCTTTCTTT,CASLFAREKAFF
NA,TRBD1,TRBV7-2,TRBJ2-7,TGTGCCAGCAGCTTGGGCACCGGGACAGGGCCCGCGCAGTACTTC,CASSLGTGTGPAQYF
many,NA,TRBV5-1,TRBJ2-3,TGCGCCAGCAGGTGGACGCCCACAGATACGCAGTATTTT,CASRWTPTDTQYF
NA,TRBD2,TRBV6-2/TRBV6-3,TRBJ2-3,TGTGCCAGCAGCCGGGGGGGGGCGTATACGCAGTATTTT,CASSRGGAYTQYF
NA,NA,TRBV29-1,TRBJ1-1,TGCAGCGGCACAGGACACAAGAACACTGAAGCTTTCTTT,CSGTGHKNTEAFF
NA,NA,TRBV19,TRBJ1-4,TGTGCCAGTAGTATCCGGGGTTCGTCTAATGAAAAACTGTTTTTT,CASSIRGSSNEKLFF
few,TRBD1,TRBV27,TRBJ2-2,TGTGCCAGCAGGATCCGGGACAGGGGAGCCGGGGAGCTGTTTTTT,CASRIRDRGAGELFF
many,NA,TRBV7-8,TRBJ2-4,TGTGCCAGCAGCTTAGTGAGAGGGGGGGACAACATTCAGTACTTC,CASSLVRGGDNIQYF
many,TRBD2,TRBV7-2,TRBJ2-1,TGTGCCAGCAGCCCGACCCTCGGACTAGCGAGTTCAGGTGAGCAGTTCTTC,CASSPTLGLASSGEQFF